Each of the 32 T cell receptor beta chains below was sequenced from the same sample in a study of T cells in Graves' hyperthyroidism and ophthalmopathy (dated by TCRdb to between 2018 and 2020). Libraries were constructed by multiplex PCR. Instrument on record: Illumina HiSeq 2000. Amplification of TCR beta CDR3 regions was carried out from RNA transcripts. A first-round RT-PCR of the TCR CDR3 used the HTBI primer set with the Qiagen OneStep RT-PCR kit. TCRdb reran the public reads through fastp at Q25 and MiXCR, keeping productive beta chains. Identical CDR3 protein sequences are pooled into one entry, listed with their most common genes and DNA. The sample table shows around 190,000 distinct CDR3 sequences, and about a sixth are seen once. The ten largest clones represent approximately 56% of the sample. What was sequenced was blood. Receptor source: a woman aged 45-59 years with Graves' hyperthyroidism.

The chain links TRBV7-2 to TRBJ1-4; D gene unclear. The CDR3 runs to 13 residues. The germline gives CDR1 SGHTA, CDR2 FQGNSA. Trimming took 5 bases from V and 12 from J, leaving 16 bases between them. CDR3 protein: CASSPTLPGELFF. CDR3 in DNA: TGTGCCAGCAGCCCCACGTTGCCGGGAGAACTGTTTTTT.

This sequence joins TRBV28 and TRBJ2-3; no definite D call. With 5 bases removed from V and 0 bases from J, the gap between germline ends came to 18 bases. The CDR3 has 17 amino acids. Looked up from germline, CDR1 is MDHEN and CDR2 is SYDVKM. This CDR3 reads CASSTPVSLSSTDTQYF. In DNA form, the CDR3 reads TGTGCCAGCAGTACCCCCGTTTCTCTATCTAGCACAGATACGCAGTATTTT.

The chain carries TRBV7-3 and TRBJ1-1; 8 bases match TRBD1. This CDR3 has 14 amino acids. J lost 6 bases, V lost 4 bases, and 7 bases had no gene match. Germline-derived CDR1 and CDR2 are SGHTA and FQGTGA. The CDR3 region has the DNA TGTGCCAGCAGCTCGGACAGGGTGGTGCCTGAAGCTTTCTTT. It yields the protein CASSSDRVVPEAFF.

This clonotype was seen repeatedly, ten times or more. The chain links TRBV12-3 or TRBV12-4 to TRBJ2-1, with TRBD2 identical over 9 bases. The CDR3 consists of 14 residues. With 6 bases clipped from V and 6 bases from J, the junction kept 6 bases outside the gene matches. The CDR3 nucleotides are TGTGCCAGCAGGCCTAGCGGGATGGGCAATGAGCAGTTCTTC. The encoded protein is CASRPSGMGNEQFF.

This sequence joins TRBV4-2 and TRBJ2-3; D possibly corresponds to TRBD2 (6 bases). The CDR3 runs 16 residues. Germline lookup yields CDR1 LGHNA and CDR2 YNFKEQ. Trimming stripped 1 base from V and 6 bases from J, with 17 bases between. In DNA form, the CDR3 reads TGTGCCAGCAGCCAAGGGTTGGGGGGAGGCGCGGATACGCAGTATTTT. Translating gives CASSQGLGGGADTQYF.

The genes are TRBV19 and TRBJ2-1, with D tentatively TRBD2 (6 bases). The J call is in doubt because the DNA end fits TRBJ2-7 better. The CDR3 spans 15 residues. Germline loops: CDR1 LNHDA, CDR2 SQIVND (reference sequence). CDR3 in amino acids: CASSGRESSYDEQYF. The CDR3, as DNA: TGTGCCAGCTCGGGTCGGGAGAGCTCCTACGATGAGCAGTACTTC.

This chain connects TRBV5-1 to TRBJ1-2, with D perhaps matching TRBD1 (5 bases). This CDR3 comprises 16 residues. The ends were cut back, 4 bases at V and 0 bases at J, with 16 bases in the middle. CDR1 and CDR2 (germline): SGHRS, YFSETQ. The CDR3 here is CASSPWDGRANYGYTF. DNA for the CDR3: TGCGCCAGCAGCCCGTGGGACGGAAGAGCTAACTATGGCTACACCTTC. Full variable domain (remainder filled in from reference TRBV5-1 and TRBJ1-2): KAGVTQTPRYLIKTRGQQVTLSCSPISGHRSVSWYQQTPGQGLQFLFEYFSETQRNKGNFPGRFSGRQFSNSRSEMNVSTLELGDSALYLCASSPWDGRANYGYTFGSGTRLTVV.

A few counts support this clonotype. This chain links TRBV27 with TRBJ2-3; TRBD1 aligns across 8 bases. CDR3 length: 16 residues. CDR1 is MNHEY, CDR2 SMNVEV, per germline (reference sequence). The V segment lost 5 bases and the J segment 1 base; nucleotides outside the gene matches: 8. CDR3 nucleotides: TGTGCCAGCAGTCTTTCAGGGGGCTGGGGCACAGATACGCAGTATTTT. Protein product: CASSLSGGWGTDTQYF.

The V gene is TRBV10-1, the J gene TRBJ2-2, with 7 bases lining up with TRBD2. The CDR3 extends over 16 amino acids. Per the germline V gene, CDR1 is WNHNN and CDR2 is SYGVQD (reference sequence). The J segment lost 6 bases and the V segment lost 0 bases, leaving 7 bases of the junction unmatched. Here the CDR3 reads CASSESSGAMAGELFF. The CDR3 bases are TGCGCCAGCAGTGAGTCCAGCGGGGCGATGGCCGGGGAGCTGTTTTTT.

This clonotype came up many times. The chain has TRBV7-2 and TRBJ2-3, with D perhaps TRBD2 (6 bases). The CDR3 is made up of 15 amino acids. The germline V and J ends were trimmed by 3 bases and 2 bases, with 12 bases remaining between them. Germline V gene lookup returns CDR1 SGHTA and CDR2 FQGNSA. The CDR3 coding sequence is TGTGCCAGCAGCTTGACTAGGGCTACCACAGATACGCAGTATTTT. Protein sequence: CASSLTRATTDTQYF. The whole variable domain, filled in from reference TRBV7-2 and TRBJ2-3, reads GAGVSQSPSNKVTEKGKDVELRCDPISGHTALYWYRQSLGQGLEFLIYFQGNSAPDKSGLPSDRFSAERTGGSVSTLTIQRTQQEDSAVYLCASSLTRATTDTQYFGPGTRLTVL.

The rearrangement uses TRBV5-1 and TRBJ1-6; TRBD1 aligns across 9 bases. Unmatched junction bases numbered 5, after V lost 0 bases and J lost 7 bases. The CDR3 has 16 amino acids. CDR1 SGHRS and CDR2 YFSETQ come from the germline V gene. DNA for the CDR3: TGCGCCAGCAGCTTGGGGACAGGGGACGGCAATTCACCCCTCCACTTT. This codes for CASSLGTGDGNSPLHF.

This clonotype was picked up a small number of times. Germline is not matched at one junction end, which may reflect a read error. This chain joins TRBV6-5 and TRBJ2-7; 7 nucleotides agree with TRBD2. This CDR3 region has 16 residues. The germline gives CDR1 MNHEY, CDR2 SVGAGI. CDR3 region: CASSYDLAGRSYERYF. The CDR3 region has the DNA TGTGCCAGCAGTTACGACTTAGCGGGCCGCTCCTACGAGCGGTACTTC.

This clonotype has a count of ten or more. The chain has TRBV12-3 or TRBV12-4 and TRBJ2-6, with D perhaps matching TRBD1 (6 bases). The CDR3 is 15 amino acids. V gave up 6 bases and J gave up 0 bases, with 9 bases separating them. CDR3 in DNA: TGTGCCAGCAGGGTACAGGGCTCTGGGGCCAACGTCCTGACTTTC. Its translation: CASRVQGSGANVLTF.

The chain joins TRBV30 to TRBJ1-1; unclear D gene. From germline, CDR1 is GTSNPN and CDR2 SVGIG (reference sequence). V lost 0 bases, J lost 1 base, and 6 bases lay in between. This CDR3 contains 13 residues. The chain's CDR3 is CAWSVDTNTEAFF. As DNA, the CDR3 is TGTGCCTGGAGTGTAGACACGAACACTGAAGCTTTCTTT.

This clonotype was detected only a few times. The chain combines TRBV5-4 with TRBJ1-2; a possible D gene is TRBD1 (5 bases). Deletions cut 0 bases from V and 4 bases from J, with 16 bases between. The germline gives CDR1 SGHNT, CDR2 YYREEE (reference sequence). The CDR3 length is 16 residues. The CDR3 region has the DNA TGTGCCAGCAGCTTGGCCCCTGGGGGATTTAGCTATGGCTACACCTTC. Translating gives CASSLAPGGFSYGYTF.

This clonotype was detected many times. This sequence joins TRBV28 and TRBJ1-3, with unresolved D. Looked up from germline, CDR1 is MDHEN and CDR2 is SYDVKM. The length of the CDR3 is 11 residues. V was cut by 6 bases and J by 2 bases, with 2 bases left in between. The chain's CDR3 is CASSTGNTIYF. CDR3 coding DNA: TGTGCCAGCAGCACTGGAAACACCATATATTTT.

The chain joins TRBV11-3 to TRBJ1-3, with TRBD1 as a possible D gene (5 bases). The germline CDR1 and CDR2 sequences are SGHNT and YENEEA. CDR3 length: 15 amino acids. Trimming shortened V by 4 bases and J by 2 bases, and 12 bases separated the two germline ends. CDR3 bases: TGTGCCAGCAGCTCACTTGGGGCACCTGGAAACACCATATATTTT. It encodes CASSSLGAPGNTIYF.

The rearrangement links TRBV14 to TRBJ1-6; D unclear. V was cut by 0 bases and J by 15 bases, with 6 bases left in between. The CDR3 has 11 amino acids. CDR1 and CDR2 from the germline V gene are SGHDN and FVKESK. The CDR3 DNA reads TGTGCCAGCAGCCAAGACATTCGCCTCCACTTT. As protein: CASSQDIRLHF.

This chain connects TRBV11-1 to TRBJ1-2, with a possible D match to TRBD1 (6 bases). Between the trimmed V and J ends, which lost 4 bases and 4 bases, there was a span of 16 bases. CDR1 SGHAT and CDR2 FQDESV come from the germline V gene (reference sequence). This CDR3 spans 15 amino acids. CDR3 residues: CASSSTDSPPYGYTF. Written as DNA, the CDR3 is TGTGCCAGCAGCTCGACGGACAGCCCACCCTATGGCTACACCTTC.

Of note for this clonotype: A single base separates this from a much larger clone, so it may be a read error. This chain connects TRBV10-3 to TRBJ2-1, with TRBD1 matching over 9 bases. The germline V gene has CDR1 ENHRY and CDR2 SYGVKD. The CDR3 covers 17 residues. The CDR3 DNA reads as TGTGCCAGCGGGACAGGGAAAGGGAGGCACTCCTACAGTGAGCAGTTCTTC. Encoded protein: CASGTGKGRHSYSEQFF.

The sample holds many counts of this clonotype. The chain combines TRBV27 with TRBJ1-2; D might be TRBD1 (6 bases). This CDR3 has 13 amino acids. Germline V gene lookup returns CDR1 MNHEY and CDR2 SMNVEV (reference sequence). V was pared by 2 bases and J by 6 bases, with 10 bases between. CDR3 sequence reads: CASSLRGYHGYTF. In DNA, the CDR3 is TGTGCCAGCAGTTTAAGGGGGTATCATGGCTACACCTTC.

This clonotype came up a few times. CDR3 sequence reads: CASSAGVYGYTF. CDR3 sequence (DNA): TGTGCCAGCAGTGCAGGCGTTTATGGCTACACCTTC. The gene calls are TRBV12-3 or TRBV12-4 and TRBJ1-2; the D is unclear. Between the trimmed V and J ends, which lost 5 bases and 5 bases, there was a span of 9 bases. CDR3 length: 12 residues.

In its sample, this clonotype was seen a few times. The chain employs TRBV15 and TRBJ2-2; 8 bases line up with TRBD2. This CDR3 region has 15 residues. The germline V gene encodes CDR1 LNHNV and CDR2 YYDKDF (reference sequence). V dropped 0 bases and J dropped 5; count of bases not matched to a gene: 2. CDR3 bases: TGTGCCACCAGCAGAGAGGGCGGGGGGACCGGGGAGCTGTTTTTT. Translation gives CATSREGGGTGELFF.

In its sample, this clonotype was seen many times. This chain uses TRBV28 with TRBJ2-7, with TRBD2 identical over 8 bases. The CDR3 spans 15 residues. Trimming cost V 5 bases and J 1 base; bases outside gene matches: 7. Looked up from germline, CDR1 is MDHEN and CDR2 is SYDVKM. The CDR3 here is CASSPIGLASYEQYF. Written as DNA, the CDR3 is TGTGCCAGCAGTCCTATTGGACTAGCTTCCTACGAGCAGTACTTC.

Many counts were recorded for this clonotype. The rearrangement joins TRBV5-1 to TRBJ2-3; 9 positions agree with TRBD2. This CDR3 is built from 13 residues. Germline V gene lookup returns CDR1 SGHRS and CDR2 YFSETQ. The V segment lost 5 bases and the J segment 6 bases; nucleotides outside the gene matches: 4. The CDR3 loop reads CASSISGSDTQYF. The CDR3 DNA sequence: TGCGCCAGCAGTATTAGCGGGAGTGATACGCAGTATTTT.

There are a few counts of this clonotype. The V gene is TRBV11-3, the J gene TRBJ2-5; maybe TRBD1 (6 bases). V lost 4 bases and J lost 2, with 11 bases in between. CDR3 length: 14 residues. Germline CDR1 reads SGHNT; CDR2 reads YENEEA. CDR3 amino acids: CASSSRQVQETQYF. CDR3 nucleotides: TGTGCCAGCAGCTCCCGACAGGTACAAGAGACCCAGTACTTC.

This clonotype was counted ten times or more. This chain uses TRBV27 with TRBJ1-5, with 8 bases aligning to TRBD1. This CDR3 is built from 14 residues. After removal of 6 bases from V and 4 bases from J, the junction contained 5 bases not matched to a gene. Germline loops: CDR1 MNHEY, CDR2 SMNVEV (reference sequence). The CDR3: CASSQGQGNQPQHF. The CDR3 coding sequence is TGTGCCAGCAGCCAAGGACAGGGAAATCAGCCCCAGCATTTT.

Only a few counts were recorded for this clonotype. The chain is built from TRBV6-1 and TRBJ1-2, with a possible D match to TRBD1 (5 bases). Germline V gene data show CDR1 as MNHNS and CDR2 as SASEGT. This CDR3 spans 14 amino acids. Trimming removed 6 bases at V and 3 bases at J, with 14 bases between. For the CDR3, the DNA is TGTGCCAGCAGGAGGGGCGGCTACTACTATGGCTACACCTTC. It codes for CASRRGGYYYGYTF.

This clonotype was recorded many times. The CDR3 loop reads CASSLAGAKNIQYF. As DNA, the CDR3 is TGTGCCAGCAGCTTAGCGGGAGCCAAAAACATTCAGTACTTC. This rearrangement joins TRBV11-2 to TRBJ2-4; D gene ambiguous. The CDR3 runs 14 residues. Germline V gene sequence: CDR1 SGHAT, CDR2 FQNNGV. V was trimmed by 1 base and J by 0 bases, leaving 4 bases between them.

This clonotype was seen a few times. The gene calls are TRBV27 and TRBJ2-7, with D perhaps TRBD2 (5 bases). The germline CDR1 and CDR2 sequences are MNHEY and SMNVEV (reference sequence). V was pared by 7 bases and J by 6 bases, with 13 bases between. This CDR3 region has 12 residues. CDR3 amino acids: CASTLGLGEQYF. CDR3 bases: TGTGCCAGCACATTAGGACTCGGCGAGCAGTACTTC.

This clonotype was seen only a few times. The CDR3, as DNA: TGTGCCAGCAGTAAGGACCTGACTGCACCAGGGGAAGCTTTCTTT. It codes for CASSKDLTAPGEAFF. The rearrangement uses TRBV27 and TRBJ1-1; D may be TRBD1 (5 bases). This CDR3 is built from 15 residues. CDR1 is MNHEY and CDR2 is SMNVEV in the germline V gene (reference sequence). V lost 5 bases and J lost 8, with 21 bases in between.

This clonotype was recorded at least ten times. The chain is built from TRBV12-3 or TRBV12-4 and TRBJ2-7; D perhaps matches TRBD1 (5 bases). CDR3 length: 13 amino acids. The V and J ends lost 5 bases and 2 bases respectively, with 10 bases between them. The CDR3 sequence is CASSLQVPYEQYF. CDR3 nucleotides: TGTGCCAGCAGTCTACAGGTCCCCTACGAGCAGTACTTC.